Below, one T cell receptor (beta chain) is given with its context. This sample stems from a study of T cell responses to AZD1222 COVID-19 vaccine. The method was immunoSEQ multiplex PCR; TCRdb's version includes in-frame clones alone and lacks a portion of them. The sample has 90,000 to 120,000 clones; more than 85% are singletons. J lost 5 bases, V lost 0 bases, and 4 bases had no gene match. The CDR3 covers 14 residues. CDR1 is SGHRS and CDR2 is YFSETQ in the germline V gene. The sample here was peripheral blood, taken on day 0 of AZD1222 vaccination. The clonotype comes from an adult in good health. V gene TRBV5-1 combines with J gene TRBJ1-1; 7 nucleotides line up with TRBD1. The chain's CDR3 is CASSLGGGSTEAFF. The CDR3 DNA sequence: TGCGCCAGCAGCTTGGGAGGGGGCTCGACTGAAGCTTTCTTT.